This is a list of T cell receptor beta chains from one sample in a study of T-cell reconstitution after alpha-beta-depleted transplantation in children. TCRdb redid the calling of the PCR reads with MiXCR, one entry per CDR3 protein. There are some 640,000 distinct CDR3 sequences in the sample; over 15% occur only once, and 1.1% lies in the top ten. Sequenced here: PBMCs from the stem cell graft donor, sampled from the stem cell graft. These receptors all stem from a human donor who donated a stem cell graft to a child with acute myeloid leukemia. Each CDR3 is given with its conserved first and last residue. The D gene is left open where the match is weak. A clone size is listed for some rows: how often the clone was seen (once, few, many), or a class if it is expanded.

many	TRBV20-1	TRBJ1-4	-	CSARRDRDPFF	TGCAGTGCTAGGAGGGACCGGGACCCTTTTTTT
-	TRBV12-3/TRBV12-4	TRBJ2-2	-	CASSPRPFVTGELFF	TGTGCCAGCAGTCCTAGGCCCTTCGTGACCGGGGAGCTGTTTTTT
many	TRBV20-1	TRBJ1-5	-	CSAQGWGSSNQPQHF	TGCAGTGCCCAGGGGTGGGGCAGTAGCAATCAGCCCCAGCATTTT
many	TRBV15	TRBJ1-2	TRBD1	CATRQPGQGLSYGYTF	TGTGCCACCAGACAACCGGGACAGGGGTTGAGCTATGGCTACACCTTC
many	TRBV12-3/TRBV12-4	TRBJ1-1	-	CASRRPNTEAFF	TGTGCCAGCAGACGACCTAACACTGAAGCTTTCTTT
-	TRBV7-8	TRBJ1-3	-	CASSLTRASGNTIYF	TGTGCCAGCAGCTTAACCAGGGCGTCCGGAAACACCATATATTTT
many	TRBV13	TRBJ2-5	TRBD2	CASSLIGRLAEETQYF	TGTGCCAGCAGCTTAATTGGCCGGCTAGCGGAAGAGACCCAGTACTTC
many	TRBV7-2	TRBJ2-7	-	CASSSPPGRDGNEQYF	TGTGCCAGCAGCTCGCCCCCTGGCAGGGACGGTAACGAGCAGTACTTC
many	TRBV7-2	TRBJ1-1	TRBD1	CASNPTGATEAFF	TGTGCCAGCAACCCCACAGGGGCCACTGAAGCTTTCTTT
many	TRBV4-2	TRBJ2-7	-	CASSLDGFAYEQYF	TGTGCCAGCAGCCTAGACGGGTTCGCCTACGAGCAGTACTTC
few	TRBV5-4	TRBJ2-2	TRBD2	CASSWAQRGGELFF	TGTGCCAGCAGCTGGGCCCAGCGGGGGGGGGAGCTGTTTTTT
few	TRBV5-1	TRBJ2-1	TRBD2	CASFIIPTSGGSEQFF	TGCGCCAGCTTTATAATTCCGACTAGCGGGGGGAGTGAGCAGTTCTTC
-	TRBV7-9	TRBJ1-1	-	CASSRGTPEAFF	TGTGCCAGCAGCCGCGGGACTCCTGAAGCTTTCTTT
few	TRBV7-9	TRBJ1-3	TRBD1	CASSHQGAGNTIYF	TGTGCCAGCAGCCATCAGGGGGCTGGAAACACCATATATTTT
many	TRBV12-3/TRBV12-4	TRBJ2-5	-	CASTARSTQYF	TGTGCCAGCACGGCGCGGTCAACCCAGTACTTC
few	TRBV7-2	TRBJ2-3	-	CASSSQGGHDTQYF	TGTGCCAGCAGCTCTCAGGGGGGCCACGATACGCAGTATTTT
-	TRBV4-2	TRBJ2-3	TRBD2	CASSHGDRGLARTSTDTQYF	TGTGCCAGCAGCCACGGAGATCGGGGACTAGCGCGGACTAGCACAGATACGCAGTATTTT
many	TRBV29-1	TRBJ2-5	-	CSVSPPTGYGETQYF	TGCAGCGTCTCACCCCCAACAGGGTACGGAGAGACCCAGTACTTC
-	TRBV20-1	TRBJ1-5	-	CCARRMSLEGNQPQHF	TGCTGTGCTAGACGGATGAGCTTGGAGGGCAATCAGCCCCAGCATTTT
-	TRBV15	TRBJ1-5	TRBD1	CATSRDRGGQPQHF	TGTGCCACCAGCAGGGACAGGGGAGGTCAGCCCCAGCATTTT
few	TRBV20-1	TRBJ2-7	-	CSASAAARGLYEQYF	TGCAGTGCTAGCGCCGCCGCGCGGGGCCTCTACGAGCAGTACTTC
many	TRBV29-1	TRBJ1-4	-	CSVGSPTNEKLFF	TGCAGCGTTGGGTCCCCTACTAATGAAAAACTGTTTTTT
many	TRBV29-1	TRBJ2-2	-	CSVEGTVTGELFF	TGCAGCGTTGAAGGGACAGTCACCGGGGAGCTGTTTTTT
many	TRBV6-5	TRBJ1-1	TRBD1	CASSYWDRRAEAFF	TGTGCCAGCAGTTACTGGGACAGAAGGGCTGAAGCTTTCTTT
-	TRBV28	TRBJ2-3	-	CASRFPQTGTDTQYF	TGTGCCAGCAGATTCCCACAGACCGGCACAGATACGCAGTATTTT
-	TRBV7-2	TRBJ2-2	-	CASSSRQSTGELFF	TGTGCCAGCAGCTCCAGACAGAGCACCGGGGAGCTGTTTTTT
once	TRBV7-2	TRBJ1-1	TRBD1	CASSFLDRGQRAEAFF	TGTGCCAGCAGCTTTCTGGACAGGGGGCAGAGGGCTGAAGCTTTCTTT
-	TRBV29-1	TRBJ1-2	-	CSPCPYGYTF	TGCAGCCCCTGTCCCTATGGCTACACCTTC
-	TRBV10-3	TRBJ1-1	-	CAISESGGRNTEAFF	TGTGCCATCAGTGAGTCGGGGGGGCGCAACACTGAAGCTTTCTTT
many	TRBV6-4	TRBJ2-3	-	CASSESGLDTQYF	TGTGCCAGCAGTGAATCAGGTCTCGATACGCAGTATTTT
few	TRBV5-6	TRBJ2-4	-	CASSTLTPAKNIQYF	TGTGCCAGCAGCACTCTGACACCAGCCAAAAACATTCAGTACTTC
few	TRBV27	TRBJ2-2	-	CASTSDRGTGTGELFF	TGTGCCAGCACCTCCGATAGGGGGACTGGTACCGGGGAGCTGTTTTTT
-	TRBV12-3/TRBV12-4	TRBJ1-1	-	CASSLAIADEAFF	TGTGCCAGCAGTTTAGCGATAGCGGATGAAGCTTTCTTT
-	TRBV15	TRBJ1-2	TRBD1	CATSPERDRGYYGYTF	TGTGCCACCAGTCCTGAAAGGGACAGGGGTTACTATGGCTACACCTTC
many	TRBV6-4	TRBJ2-3	TRBD1	CASSDSSGGEDTQYF	TGTGCCAGCAGTGACTCCTCAGGGGGAGAAGATACGCAGTATTTT
many	TRBV24-1	TRBJ2-1	-	CATSDRTYEQFF	TGTGCCACCAGTGATCGGACTTATGAGCAGTTCTTC
few	TRBV7-2	TRBJ2-5	-	CASSPNWGQETQYF	TGTGCCAGCAGCCCCAACTGGGGACAAGAGACCCAGTACTTC
-	TRBV12-3/TRBV12-4	TRBJ1-3	-	CASSLWGNTIYF	TGTGCCAGCAGTTTATGGGGAAACACCATATATTTT
-	TRBV7-6	TRBJ2-5	TRBD2	CASSPGTSGGPETQYF	TGTGCCAGCAGCCCTGGGACTAGCGGGGGCCCAGAGACCCAGTACTTC
-	TRBV12-5	TRBJ2-2	TRBD1	CASGLARGTGEDGELFF	TGTGCTAGTGGTTTGGCACGCGGGACAGGGGAGGACGGGGAGCTGTTTTTT
-	TRBV7-2	TRBJ1-3	-	CASSPFGNTIYF	TGTGCCAGCAGCCCTTTCGGAAACACCATATATTTT
many	TRBV29-1	TRBJ1-5	TRBD1	CSGRTGLTGGYQPQHF	TGCAGCGGGAGGACAGGGCTAACTGGGGGTTATCAGCCCCAGCATTTT
many	TRBV24-1	TRBJ1-5	-	CATSQGFQPQHF	TGTGCCACCAGTCAGGGATTTCAGCCCCAGCATTTT
-	TRBV20-1	TRBJ2-2	TRBD2	CSARPGSGGHTGELFF	TGCAGTGCTCGACCGGGGAGCGGGGGGCACACCGGGGAGCTGTTTTTT
few	TRBV7-2	TRBJ1-2	TRBD1	CASSLEPGTGVGGYTF	TGTGCCAGCAGCTTAGAGCCTGGGACAGGAGTAGGTGGCTACACCTTC
few	TRBV12-3/TRBV12-4	TRBJ1-3	-	CASSSAGTGNTIYF	TGTGCCAGCAGCTCCGCAGGGACTGGAAACACCATATATTTT
-	TRBV25-1	TRBJ2-3	-	CASSEYEALTDTQYF	TGTGCCAGCAGTGAATACGAGGCCCTCACAGATACGCAGTATTTT
many	TRBV12-3/TRBV12-4	TRBJ1-1	TRBD1	CASRPGQGANTEAFF	TGTGCCAGCAGGCCTGGACAGGGGGCGAACACTGAAGCTTTCTTT
many	TRBV20-1	TRBJ2-3	-	CSAQKRTLNTDTQYF	TGCAGTGCCCAAAAGAGGACCCTGAACACAGATACGCAGTATTTT